This TCR beta chain was captured in a study of cytomegalovirus exposure and HLA in healthy donors. Study overall: T cells numbering about 180 million yielded roughly 120 million unique TCR beta sequences in an earlier analysis. Study findings and constraints: One variant, a missense change in DCLRE1C, was linked in a later analysis to TCR beta V- and J-gene trimming. Rarity marked most TCR sequences, yet some public TCRs occurred in many donors.

V was pared by 4 bases and J by 4 bases, with 6 bases of the junction left unmatched. The CDR3 totals 14 residues. CDR1 LNHDA and CDR2 SQIVND come from the germline V gene (reference sequence). Turning to this clone: Its antigen is unidentified.

The PCR ran on 60 Vbeta and 13 Jbeta primers. The method was immunoSEQ multiplex PCR; TCRdb's version includes in-frame clones alone and lacks a portion of them. The sample shows some 150,000 clones, 76% of them seen only once. Though nominally healthy at sampling, donors likely had unrecorded immune exposures. The clonotype originates from a female donor in good health and CMV-seropositive. The V call is TRBV19, the J call TRBJ1-2, with TRBD1 matching over 7 bases. The specimen sequenced was PBMCs. The CDR3 loop reads CASSSTTGSYGYTF. CDR3 in DNA: TGTGCCAGTAGTAGTACGACAGGGTCCTATGGCTACACCTTC.